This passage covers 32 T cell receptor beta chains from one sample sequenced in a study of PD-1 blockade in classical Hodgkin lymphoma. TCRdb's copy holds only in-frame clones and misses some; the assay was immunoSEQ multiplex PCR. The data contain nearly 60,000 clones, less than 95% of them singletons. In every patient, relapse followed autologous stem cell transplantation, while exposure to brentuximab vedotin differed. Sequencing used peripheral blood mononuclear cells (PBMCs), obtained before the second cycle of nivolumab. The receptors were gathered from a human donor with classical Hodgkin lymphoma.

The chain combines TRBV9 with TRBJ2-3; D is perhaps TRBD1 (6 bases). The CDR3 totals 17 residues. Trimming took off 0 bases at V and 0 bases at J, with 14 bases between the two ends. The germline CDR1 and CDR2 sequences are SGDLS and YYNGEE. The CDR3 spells CASSVVSGGPSTDTQYF. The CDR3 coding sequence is TGTGCCAGCAGCGTAGTGTCTGGGGGCCCTAGCACAGATACGCAGTATTTT.

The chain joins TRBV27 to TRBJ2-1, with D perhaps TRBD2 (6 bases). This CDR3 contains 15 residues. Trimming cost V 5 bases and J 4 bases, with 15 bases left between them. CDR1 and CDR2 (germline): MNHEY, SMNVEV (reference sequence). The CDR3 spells CASSAGTAGYNEQFF. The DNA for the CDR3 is TGTGCCAGCAGTGCCGGGACGGCGGGGTACAATGAGCAGTTCTTC.

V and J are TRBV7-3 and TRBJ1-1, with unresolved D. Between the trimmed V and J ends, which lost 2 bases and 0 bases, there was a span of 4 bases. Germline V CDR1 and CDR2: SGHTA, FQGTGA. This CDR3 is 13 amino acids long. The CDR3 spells CASSLRMNTEAFF. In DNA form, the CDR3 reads TGTGCCAGCAGCTTACGCATGAACACTGAAGCTTTCTTT. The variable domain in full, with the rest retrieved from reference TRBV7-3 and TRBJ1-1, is GAGVSQTPSNKVTEKGKYVELRCDPISGHTALYWYRQSLGQGPEFLIYFQGTGAADDSGLPNDRFFAVRPEGSVSTLKIQRTERGDSAVYLCASSLRMNTEAFFGQGTRLTVV.

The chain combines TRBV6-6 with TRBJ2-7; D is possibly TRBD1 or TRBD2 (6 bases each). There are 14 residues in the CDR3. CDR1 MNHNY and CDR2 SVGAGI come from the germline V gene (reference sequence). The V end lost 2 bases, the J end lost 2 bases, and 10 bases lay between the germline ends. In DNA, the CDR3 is TGTGCCAGCAGTTACAAGGGGGGCGCCTACGAGCAGTACTTC. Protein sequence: CASSYKGGAYEQYF.

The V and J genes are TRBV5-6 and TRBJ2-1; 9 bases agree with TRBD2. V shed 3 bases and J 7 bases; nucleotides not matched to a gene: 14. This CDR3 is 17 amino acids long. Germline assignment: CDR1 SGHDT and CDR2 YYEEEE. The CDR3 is CASSSWAVAGASNEQFF. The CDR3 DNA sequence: TGTGCCAGCAGCTCTTGGGCGGTAGCGGGAGCCTCGAATGAGCAGTTCTTC.

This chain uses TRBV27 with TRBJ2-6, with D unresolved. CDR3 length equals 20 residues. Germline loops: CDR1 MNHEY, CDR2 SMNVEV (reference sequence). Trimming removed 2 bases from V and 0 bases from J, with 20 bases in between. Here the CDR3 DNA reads TGTGCCAGCAGTTTAAGGGTGGTCGGTTATGAGCCCTCTGGGGCCAACGTCCTGACTTTC. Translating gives CASSLRVVGYEPSGANVLTF. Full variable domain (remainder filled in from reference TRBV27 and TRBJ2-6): EAQVTQNPRYLITVTGKKLTVTCSQNMNHEYMSWYRQDPGLGLRQIYYSMNVEVTDKGDVPEGYKVSRKEKRNFPLILESPSPNQTSLYFCASSLRVVGYEPSGANVLTFGAGSRLTVL.

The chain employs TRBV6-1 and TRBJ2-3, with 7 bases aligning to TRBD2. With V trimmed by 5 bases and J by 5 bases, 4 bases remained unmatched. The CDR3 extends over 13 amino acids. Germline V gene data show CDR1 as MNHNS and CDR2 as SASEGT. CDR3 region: CASSSGVVDTQYF. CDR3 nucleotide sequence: TGTGCCAGCAGTAGCGGGGTGGTAGATACGCAGTATTTT.

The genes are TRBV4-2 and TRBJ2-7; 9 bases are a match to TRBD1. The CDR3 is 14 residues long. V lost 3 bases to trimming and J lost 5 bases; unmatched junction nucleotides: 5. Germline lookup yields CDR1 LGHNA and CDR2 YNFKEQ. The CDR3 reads CASSQGQGPDEQYF. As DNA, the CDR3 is TGTGCCAGCAGCCAGGGACAGGGTCCCGACGAGCAGTACTTC.

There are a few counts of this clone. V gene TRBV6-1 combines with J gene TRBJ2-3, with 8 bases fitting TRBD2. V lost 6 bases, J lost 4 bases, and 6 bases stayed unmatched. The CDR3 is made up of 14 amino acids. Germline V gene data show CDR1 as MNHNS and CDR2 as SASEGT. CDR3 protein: CASSLSGEADTQYF. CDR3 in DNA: TGTGCCAGCAGCCTTAGCGGGGAGGCAGATACGCAGTATTTT.

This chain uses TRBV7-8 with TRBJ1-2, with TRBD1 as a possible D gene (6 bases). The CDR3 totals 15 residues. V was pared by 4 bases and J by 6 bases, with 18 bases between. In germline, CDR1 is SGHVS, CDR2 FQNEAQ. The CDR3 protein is CASSSPGATVDGYTF. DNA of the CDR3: TGTGCCAGCAGCTCGCCAGGGGCCACGGTAGATGGCTACACCTTC.

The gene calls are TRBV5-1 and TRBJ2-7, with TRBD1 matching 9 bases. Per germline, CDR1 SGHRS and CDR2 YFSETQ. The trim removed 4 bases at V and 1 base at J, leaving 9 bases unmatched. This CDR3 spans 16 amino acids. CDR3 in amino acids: CASSNPGQGISYEQYF. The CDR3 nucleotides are TGCGCCAGCAGCAACCCCGGACAGGGGATTTCCTACGAGCAGTACTTC. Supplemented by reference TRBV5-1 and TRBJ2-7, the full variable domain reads KAGVTQTPRYLIKTRGQQVTLSCSPISGHRSVSWYQQTPGQGLQFLFEYFSETQRNKGNFPGRFSGRQFSNSRSEMNVSTLELGDSALYLCASSNPGQGISYEQYFGPGTRLTVT.

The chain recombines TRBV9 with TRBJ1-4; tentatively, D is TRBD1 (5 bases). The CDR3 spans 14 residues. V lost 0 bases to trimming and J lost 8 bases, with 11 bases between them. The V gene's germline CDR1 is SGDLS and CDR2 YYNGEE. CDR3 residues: CASSVGWGREKLFF. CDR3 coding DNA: TGTGCCAGCAGCGTAGGGTGGGGCCGGGAAAAACTGTTTTTT.

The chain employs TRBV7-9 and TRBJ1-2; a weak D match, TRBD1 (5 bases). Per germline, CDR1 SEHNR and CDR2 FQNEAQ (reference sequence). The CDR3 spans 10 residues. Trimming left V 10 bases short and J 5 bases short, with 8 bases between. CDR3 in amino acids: CATRVYGYTF. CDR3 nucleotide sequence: TGTGCCACCAGGGTATATGGCTACACCTTC.

DNA of the CDR3: TGTGCCAGCAACGGGCCTCAAAAGGATGGCTACACCTTC. Its translation is CASNGPQKDGYTF. J is TRBJ1-2 and V is TRBV6-5, with D unresolved. The CDR3 is 13 residues long. Germline CDR1 is MNHEY and CDR2 is SVGAGI. Trimming removed 7 bases from V and 6 bases from J, with 15 bases in between.

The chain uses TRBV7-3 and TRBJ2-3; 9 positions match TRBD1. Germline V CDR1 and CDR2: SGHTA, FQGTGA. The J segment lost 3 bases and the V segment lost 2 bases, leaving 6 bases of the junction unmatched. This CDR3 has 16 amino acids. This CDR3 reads CASSLGRTGDTDTQYF. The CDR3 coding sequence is TGTGCCAGCAGCTTAGGACGGACAGGGGATACAGATACGCAGTATTTT.

CDR3 sequence reads: CASSEGYSNQPQHF. DNA of the CDR3: TGTGCCAGCAGTGAGGGATATAGCAATCAGCCCCAGCATTTT. This chain connects TRBV6-5 to TRBJ1-5, with unresolved D. Trimming removed 5 bases from V and 0 bases from J, with 8 bases in between. This CDR3 has 14 amino acids. Germline V gives CDR1 MNHEY, CDR2 SVGAGI.

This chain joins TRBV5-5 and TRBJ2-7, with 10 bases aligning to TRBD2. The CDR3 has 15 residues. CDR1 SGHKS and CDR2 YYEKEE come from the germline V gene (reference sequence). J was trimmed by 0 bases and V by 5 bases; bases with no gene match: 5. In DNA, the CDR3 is TGTGCCAGCAGTCTAAGCGGGGGGGCCTCCTACGAGCAGTACTTC. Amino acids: CASSLSGGASYEQYF. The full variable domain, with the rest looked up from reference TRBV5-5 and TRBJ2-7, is DAGVTQSPTHLIKTRGQQVTLRCSPISGHKSVSWYQQVLGQGPQFIFQYYEKEERGRGNFPDRFSARQFPNYSSELNVNALLLGDSALYLCASSLSGGASYEQYFGPGTRLTVT.

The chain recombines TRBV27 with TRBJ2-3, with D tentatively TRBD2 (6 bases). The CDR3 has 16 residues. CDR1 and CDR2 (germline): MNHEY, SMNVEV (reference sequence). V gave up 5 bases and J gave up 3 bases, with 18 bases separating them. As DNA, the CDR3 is TGTGCCAGCAGTGCGCTAACCGGGACTGGGACAGATACGCAGTATTTT. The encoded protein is CASSALTGTGTDTQYF.

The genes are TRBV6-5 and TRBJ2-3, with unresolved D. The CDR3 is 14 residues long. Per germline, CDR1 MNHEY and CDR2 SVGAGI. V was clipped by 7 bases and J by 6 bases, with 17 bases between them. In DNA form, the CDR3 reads TGTGCCAGCACTCCCGGCCTCCTGGGGGATACGCAGTATTTT. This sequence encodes CASTPGLLGDTQYF.

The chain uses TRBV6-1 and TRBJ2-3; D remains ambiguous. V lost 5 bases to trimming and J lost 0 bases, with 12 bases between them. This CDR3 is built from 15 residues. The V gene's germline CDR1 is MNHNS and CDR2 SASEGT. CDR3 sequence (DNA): TGTGCCAGCAGTACCCTCACTATTAGCACAGATACGCAGTATTTT. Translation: CASSTLTISTDTQYF.

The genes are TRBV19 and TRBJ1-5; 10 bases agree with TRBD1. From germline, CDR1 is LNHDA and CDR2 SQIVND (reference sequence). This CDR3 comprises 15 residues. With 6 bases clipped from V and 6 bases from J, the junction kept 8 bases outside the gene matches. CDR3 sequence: CASSPGQGVSQPQHF. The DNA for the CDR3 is TGTGCCAGTAGCCCCGGACAGGGGGTTTCTCAGCCCCAGCATTTT.

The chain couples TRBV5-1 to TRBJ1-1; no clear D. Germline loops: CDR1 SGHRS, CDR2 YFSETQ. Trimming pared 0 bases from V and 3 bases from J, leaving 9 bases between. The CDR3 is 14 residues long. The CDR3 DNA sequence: TGCGCCAGCAGCTTGGCCGGGTGGGACACTGAAGCTTTCTTT. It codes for CASSLAGWDTEAFF.

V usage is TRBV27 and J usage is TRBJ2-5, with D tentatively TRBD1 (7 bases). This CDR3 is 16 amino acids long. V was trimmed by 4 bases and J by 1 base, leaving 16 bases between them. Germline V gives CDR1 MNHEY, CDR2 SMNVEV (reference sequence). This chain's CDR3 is CASSSQAGQLQETQYF. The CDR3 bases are TGTGCCAGCAGTTCCCAGGCGGGACAGCTCCAAGAGACCCAGTACTTC.

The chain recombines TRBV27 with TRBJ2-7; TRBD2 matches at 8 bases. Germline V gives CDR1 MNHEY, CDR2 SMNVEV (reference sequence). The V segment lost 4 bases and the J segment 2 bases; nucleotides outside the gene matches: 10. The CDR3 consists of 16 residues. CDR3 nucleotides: TGTGCCAGCAGTTCAGGGACTAGTACTTACCCCTACGAGCAGTACTTC. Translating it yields CASSSGTSTYPYEQYF.

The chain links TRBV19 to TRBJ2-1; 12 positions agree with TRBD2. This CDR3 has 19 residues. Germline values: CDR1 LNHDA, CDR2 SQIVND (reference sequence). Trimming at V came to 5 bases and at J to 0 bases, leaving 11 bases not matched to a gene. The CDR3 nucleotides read TGTGCCAGTAGTCACAAACTAGCGGGGGGCCTTAGCTCCTACAATGAGCAGTTCTTC. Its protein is CASSHKLAGGLSSYNEQFF. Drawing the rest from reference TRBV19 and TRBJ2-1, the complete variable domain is DGGITQSPKYLFRKEGQNVTLSCEQNLNHDAMYWYRQDPGQGLRLIYYSQIVNDFQKGDIAEGYSVSREKKESFPLTVTSAQKNPTAFYLCASSHKLAGGLSSYNEQFFGPGTRLTVL.

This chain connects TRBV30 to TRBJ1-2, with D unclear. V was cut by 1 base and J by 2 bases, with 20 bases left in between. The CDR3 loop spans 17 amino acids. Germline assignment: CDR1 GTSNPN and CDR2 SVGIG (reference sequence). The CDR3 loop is CAWSGSGEIVGNYGYTF. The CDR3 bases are TGTGCCTGGAGTGGTTCGGGAGAAATCGTCGGGAACTATGGCTACACCTTC.

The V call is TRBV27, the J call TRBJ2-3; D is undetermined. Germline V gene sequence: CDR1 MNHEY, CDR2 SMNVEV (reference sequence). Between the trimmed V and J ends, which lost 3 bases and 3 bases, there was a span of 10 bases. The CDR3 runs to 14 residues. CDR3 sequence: CASSLATATDTQYF. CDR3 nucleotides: TGTGCCAGCAGTTTGGCCACGGCTACAGATACGCAGTATTTT.

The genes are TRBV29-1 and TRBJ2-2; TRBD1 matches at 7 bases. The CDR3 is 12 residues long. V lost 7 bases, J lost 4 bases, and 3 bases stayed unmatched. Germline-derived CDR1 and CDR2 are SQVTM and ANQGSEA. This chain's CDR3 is CSATGPTGELFF. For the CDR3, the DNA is TGCAGCGCGACAGGGCCCACCGGGGAGCTGTTTTTT.

Written as DNA, the CDR3 is TGTGCCAGCAGCTTGGACTTGTGGGGCTACAATGAGCAGTTCTTC. Translation gives CASSLDLWGYNEQFF. V is TRBV7-8 and J is TRBJ2-1; a possible D gene is TRBD2 (5 bases). In germline, CDR1 is SGHVS, CDR2 FQNEAQ. The CDR3 length is 15 residues. The V end was cut by 3 bases, the J end by 3 bases, with 12 bases between.

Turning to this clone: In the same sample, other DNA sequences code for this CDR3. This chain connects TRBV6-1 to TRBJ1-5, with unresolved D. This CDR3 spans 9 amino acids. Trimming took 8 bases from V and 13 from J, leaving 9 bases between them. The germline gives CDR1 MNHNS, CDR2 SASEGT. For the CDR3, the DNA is TGTGCCAGCGGCAATCCTCAGCATTTT. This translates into CASGNPQHF.

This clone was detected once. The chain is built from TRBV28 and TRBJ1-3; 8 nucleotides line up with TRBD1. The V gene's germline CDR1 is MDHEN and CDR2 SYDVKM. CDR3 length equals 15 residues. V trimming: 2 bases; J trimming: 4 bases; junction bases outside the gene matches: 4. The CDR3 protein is CASSLITGGGNTIYF. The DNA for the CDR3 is TGTGCCAGCAGTTTAATTACAGGGGGAGGAAACACCATATATTTT.

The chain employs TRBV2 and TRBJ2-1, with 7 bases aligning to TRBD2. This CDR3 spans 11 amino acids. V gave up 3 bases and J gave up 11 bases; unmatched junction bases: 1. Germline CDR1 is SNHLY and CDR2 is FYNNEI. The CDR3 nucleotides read TGTGCCAGCAGTGAGGGGACTAAGCAGTTCTTC. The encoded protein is CASSEGTKQFF.